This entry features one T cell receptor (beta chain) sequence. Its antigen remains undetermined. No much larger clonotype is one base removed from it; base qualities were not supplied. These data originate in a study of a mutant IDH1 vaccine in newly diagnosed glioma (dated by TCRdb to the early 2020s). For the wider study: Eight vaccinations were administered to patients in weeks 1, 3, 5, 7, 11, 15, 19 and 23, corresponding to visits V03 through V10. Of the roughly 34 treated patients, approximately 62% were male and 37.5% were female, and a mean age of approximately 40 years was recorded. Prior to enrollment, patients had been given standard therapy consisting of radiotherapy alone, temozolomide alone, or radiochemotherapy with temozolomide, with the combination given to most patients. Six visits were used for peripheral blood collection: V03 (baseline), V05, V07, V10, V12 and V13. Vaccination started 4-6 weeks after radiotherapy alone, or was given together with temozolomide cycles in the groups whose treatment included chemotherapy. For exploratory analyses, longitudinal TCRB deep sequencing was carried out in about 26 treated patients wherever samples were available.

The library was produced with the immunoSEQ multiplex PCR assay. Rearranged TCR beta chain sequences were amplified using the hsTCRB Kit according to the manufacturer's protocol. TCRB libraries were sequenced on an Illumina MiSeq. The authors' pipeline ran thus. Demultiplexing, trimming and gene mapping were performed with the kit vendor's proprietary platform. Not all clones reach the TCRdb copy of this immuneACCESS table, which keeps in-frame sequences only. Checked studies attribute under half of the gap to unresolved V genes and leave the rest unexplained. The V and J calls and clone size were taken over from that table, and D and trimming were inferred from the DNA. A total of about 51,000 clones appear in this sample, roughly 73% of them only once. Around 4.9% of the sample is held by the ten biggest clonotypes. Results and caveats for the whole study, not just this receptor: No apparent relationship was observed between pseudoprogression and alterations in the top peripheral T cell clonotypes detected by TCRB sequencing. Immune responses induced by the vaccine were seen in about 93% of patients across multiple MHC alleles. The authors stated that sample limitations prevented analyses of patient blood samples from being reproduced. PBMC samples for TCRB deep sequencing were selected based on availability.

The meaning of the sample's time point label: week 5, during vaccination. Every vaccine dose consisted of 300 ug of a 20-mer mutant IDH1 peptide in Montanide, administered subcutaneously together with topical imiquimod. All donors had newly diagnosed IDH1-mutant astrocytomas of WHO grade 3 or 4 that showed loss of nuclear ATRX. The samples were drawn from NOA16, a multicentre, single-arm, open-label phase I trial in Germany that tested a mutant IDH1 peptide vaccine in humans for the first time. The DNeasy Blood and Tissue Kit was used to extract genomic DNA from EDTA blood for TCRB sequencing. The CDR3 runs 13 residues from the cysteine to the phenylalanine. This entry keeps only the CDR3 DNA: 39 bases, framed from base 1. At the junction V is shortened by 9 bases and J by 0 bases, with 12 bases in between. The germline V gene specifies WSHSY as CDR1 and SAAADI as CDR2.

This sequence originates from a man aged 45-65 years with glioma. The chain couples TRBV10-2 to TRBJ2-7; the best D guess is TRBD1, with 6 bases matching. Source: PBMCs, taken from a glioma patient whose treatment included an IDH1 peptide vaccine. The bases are TGCGCCAGTTCCGGGACAAACTCCTACGAGCAGTACTTC. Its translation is CASSGTNSYEQYF.